These T cell receptor beta chains were read from a single sample in a study of identical twins. Via MiXCR, TCRdb re-called the 5' RACE reads, giving one row per CDR3 protein. The repertoire holds 200,000 to 250,000 distinct CDR3 sequences, with roughly 7.1% as singletons. The same data also contributed to another study, on T cells expressing NK-cell markers.

Sequencing input: CD8+ T cells sorted from blood. Source of these receptors: a woman in her late teens or twenties in good health. Each CDR3 is given with its conserved first and last residue. D genes are given only for firm matches. The size field is filled for only some rows; it gives once, few, many or a size class.

CDR3 protein,CDR3 DNA,clone size,V gene,D gene,J gene
CASSPLDREIAPLHF,TGTGCCAGCAGCCCCCTGGACAGGGAGATAGCGCCCCTCCACTTT,once,TRBV27,TRBD1,TRBJ1-6
CASSQDSRGNEQYF,TGCGCCAGCAGCCAAGATAGCAGGGGGAACGAGCAGTACTTC,-,TRBV4-3,TRBD1,TRBJ2-7
CASSPSGATWNEQFF,TGTGCCAGCAGCCCAAGCGGGGCCACTTGGAATGAGCAGTTCTTC,-,TRBV6-1,TRBD2,TRBJ2-1
CSVESKGDYGYTF,TGCAGCGTTGAATCTAAAGGGGACTATGGCTACACCTTC,-,TRBV29-1,-,TRBJ1-2
CSVDGAAGRTDTQYF,TGCAGCGTTGATGGGGCGGCAGGGCGGACAGATACGCAGTATTTT,many,TRBV29-1,-,TRBJ2-3
CASSTYYEQYF,TGTGCCAGCAGCACGTACTACGAGCAGTACTTC,few,TRBV7-8,-,TRBJ2-7
CASSLTPGLAGEGIF,TGTGCCAGCAGTTTAACCCCCGGACTAGCGGGAGAGGGGATCTTC,few,TRBV27,TRBD2,TRBJ2-1
CASSLSMGLVVYEQYF,TGTGCCAGCAGCCTTAGCATGGGACTAGTGGTTTACGAGCAGTACTTC,many,TRBV7-2,TRBD2,TRBJ2-7
CASSLNPSSVNEQFF,TGCGCCAGCAGCTTGAACCCTTCTAGCGTCAATGAGCAGTTCTTC,-,TRBV5-1,-,TRBJ2-1
CASSGAGLSGANVLTF,TGTGCCAGCAGCGGTGCGGGACTCTCTGGGGCCAACGTCCTGACTTTC,-,TRBV9,-,TRBJ2-6
CSVPGTSAYEQYF,TGCAGCGTGCCCGGGACTAGCGCTTACGAGCAGTACTTC,many,TRBV29-1,TRBD2,TRBJ2-7
CASSQAYLGETQYF,TGCGCCAGCAGCCAAGCGTATTTAGGGGAGACCCAGTACTTC,many,TRBV4-3,-,TRBJ2-5
CASSPGPIVSAKNIQYF,TGTGCCAGCAGCCCGGGACCCATCGTCTCTGCCAAAAACATTCAGTACTTC,many,TRBV7-9,-,TRBJ2-4
CASSFSGRVNEQFF,TGTGCCAGCAGTTTTAGCGGGAGGGTAAATGAGCAGTTCTTC,-,TRBV6-2/TRBV6-3,TRBD2,TRBJ2-1
CATSGGGTDTQYF,TGTGCCACAAGCGGGGGAGGCACAGATACGCAGTATTTT,-,TRBV10-3,TRBD2,TRBJ2-3
CATSGRTSSYEQYF,TGTGCCACCAGCGGGAGAACTTCTTCCTACGAGCAGTACTTC,-,TRBV15,-,TRBJ2-7
CASSSGLSYNEQFF,TGTGCCAGCAGCTCCGGATTGTCCTACAATGAGCAGTTCTTC,few,TRBV6-1,-,TRBJ2-1
CASSPGLAGARYYEQYF,TGTGCCAGCAGCCCGGGACTAGCGGGAGCAAGGTATTACGAGCAGTACTTC,-,TRBV7-2,TRBD2,TRBJ2-7
CASIPTSGTFYEQYF,TGTGCCAGCATCCCCACTAGCGGGACGTTCTACGAGCAGTACTTC,many,TRBV27,TRBD2,TRBJ2-7
CASSQVVGNIQYF,TGCGCCAGCAGCCAAGTCGTGGGAAACATTCAGTACTTC,few,TRBV4-3,-,TRBJ2-4
CASSYLPGEPPYEQYF,TGTGCCAGCAGTTACCTCCCGGGGGAGCCTCCCTACGAGCAGTACTTC,few,TRBV6-2/TRBV6-3,-,TRBJ2-7
CSAPSFTGELFF,TGCAGTGCGCCGAGCTTTACCGGGGAGCTGTTTTTT,few,TRBV20-1,-,TRBJ2-2
CASSPLWRAYQETQYF,TGTGCCAGCAGTCCCCTCTGGCGGGCCTACCAAGAGACCCAGTACTTC,few,TRBV27,-,TRBJ2-5
CASPVEGETQYF,TGTGCCAGCCCGGTGGAGGGAGAGACCCAGTACTTC,many,TRBV2,-,TRBJ2-5